This T cell receptor (beta chain) was captured by sequencing in a study of graft-versus-host responses after intestinal transplantation. On the study more broadly: Recipients received multivisceral, liver-intestinal, or isolated intestinal transplants. Every recipient underwent anti-thymocyte globulin induction, then tacrolimus and steroids for roughly 3 years.

Findings and caveats of the study: With peak circulating GvH clone levels came an association with early post-transplant HvG declines. Recipient marrow showed GvH clones, some seen first in ileum or blood.

Graft tissue was processed to release intraepithelial and lamina propria lymphocytes. About this clone: Its antigen remains unidentified.

The V and J ends lost 5 bases and 2 bases, in that order; junction bases with no gene match: 7. This CDR3 region has 15 residues. The germline CDR1 and CDR2 sequences are MNHEY and SMNVEV (reference sequence). The table came from immunoSEQ multiplex PCR; TCRdb's copy has only in-frame clones and leaves some out. In the table there are more than 50,000 clones, roughly nine tenths of which are singletons. V gene TRBV27 combines with J gene TRBJ2-7; 9 bases are a match to TRBD1. The sample in question was ileum tissue, obtained 357 days after transplant. This receptor was identified in a human patient who received an intestinal transplant, so some T cells may come from the graft donor. In DNA, the CDR3 is TGTGCCAGCAGTGGGTGGGACAGGGAAACCTACGAGCAGTACTTC. This codes for CASSGWDRETYEQYF.